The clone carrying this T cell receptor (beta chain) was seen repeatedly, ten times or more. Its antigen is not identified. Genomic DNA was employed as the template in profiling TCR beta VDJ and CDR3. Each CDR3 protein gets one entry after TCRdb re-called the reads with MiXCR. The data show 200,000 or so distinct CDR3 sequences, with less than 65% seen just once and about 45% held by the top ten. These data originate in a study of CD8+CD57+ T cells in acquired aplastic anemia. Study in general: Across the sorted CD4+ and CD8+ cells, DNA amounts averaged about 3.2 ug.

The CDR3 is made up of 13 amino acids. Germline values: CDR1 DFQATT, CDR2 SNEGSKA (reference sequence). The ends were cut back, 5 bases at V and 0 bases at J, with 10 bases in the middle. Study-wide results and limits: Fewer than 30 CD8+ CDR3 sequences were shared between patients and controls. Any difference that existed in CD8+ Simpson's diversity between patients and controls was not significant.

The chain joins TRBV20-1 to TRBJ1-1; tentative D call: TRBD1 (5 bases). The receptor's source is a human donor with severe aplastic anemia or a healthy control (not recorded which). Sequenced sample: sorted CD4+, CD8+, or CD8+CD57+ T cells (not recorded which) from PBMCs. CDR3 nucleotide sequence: TGCAGTGCTGGAGGGACCGTGAACACTGAAGCTTTCTTT. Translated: CSAGGTVNTEAFF.